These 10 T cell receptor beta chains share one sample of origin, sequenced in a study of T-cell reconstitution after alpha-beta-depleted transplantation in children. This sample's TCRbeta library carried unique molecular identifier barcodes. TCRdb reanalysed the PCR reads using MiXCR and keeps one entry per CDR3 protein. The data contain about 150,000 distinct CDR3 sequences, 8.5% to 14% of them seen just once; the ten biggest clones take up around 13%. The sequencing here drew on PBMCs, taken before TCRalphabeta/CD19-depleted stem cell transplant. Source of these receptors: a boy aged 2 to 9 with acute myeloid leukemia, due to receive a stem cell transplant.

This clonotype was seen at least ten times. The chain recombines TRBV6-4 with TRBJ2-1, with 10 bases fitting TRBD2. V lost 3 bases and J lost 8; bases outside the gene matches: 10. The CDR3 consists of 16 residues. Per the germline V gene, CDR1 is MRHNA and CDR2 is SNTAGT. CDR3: CASSEAGTSAVDEQFF. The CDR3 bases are TGTGCCAGCAGTGAAGCCGGGACTAGCGCTGTGGATGAGCAGTTCTTC.

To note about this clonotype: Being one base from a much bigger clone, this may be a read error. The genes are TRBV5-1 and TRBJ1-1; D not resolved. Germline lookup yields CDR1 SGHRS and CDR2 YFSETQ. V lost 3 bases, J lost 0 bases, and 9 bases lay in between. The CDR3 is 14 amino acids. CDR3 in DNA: TGCGCCAGCAGCTCCAGTACGATGAACACTGAAGCTTTCTTT. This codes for CASSSSTMNTEAFF.

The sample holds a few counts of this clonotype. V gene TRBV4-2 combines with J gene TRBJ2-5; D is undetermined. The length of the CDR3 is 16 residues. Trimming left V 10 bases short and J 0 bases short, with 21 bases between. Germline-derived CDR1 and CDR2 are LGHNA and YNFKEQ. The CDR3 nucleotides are TGTGCCATGGGCCCCGGGCTGATCTCCAACCAAGAGACCCAGTACTTC. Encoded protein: CAMGPGLISNQETQYF.

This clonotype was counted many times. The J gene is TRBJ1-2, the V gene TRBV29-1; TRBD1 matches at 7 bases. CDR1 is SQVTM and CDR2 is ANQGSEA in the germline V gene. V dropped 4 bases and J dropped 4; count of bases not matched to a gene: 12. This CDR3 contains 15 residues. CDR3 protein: CSVGPDRSWGYGYTF. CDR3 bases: TGCAGCGTTGGGCCGGACAGGTCCTGGGGCTATGGCTACACCTTC.

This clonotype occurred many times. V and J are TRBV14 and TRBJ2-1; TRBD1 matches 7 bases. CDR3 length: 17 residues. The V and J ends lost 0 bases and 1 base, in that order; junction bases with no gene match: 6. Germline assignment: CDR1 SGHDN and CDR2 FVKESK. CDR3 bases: TGTGCCAGCAGCCAAGATATCGGGACAGAGTCCTACAATGAGCAGTTCTTC. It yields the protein CASSQDIGTESYNEQFF.

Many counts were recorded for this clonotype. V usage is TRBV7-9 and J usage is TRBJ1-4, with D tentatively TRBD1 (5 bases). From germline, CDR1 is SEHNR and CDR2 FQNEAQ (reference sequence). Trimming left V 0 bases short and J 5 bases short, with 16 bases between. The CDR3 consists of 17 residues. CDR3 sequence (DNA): TGTGCCAGCAGCTTAGCGCACGGGCGCGGGGGAAATGAAAAACTGTTTTTT. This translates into CASSLAHGRGGNEKLFF.

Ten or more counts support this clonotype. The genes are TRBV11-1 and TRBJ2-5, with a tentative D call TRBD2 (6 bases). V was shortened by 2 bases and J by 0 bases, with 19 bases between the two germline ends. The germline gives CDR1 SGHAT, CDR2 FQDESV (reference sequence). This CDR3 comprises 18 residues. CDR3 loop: CASSLSAGSSANQETQYF. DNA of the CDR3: TGTGCCAGCAGCTTAAGTGCGGGCTCTAGCGCCAACCAAGAGACCCAGTACTTC.

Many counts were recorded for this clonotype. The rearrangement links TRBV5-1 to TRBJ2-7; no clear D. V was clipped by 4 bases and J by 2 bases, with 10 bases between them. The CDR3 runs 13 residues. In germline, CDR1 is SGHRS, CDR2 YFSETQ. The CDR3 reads CASSRTDAYEQYF. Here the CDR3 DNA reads TGCGCCAGCAGCCGGACCGACGCCTACGAGCAGTACTTC.

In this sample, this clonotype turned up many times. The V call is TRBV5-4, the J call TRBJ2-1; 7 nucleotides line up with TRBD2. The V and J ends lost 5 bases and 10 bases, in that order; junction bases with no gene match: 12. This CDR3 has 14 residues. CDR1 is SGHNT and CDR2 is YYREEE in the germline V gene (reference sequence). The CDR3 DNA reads TGTGCCAGCAGACACACGGAGCGGGGAAGGGAGCAGTTCTTC. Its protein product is CASRHTERGREQFF.

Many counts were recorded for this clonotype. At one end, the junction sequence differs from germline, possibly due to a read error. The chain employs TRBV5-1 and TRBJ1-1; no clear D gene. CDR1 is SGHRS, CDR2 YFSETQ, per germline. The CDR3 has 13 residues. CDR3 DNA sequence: TGTGCCAGCAGCTTGTGGGGGAACACTGAAGCTTTCTTT. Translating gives CASSLWGNTEAFF.